Given below is one TCR beta chain in context. These data come from a study of blood T cell repertoires in COVID-19. In the study overall: Acute-phase and convalescent COVID-19 samples originated in the United States, Italy and Spain.

In the study's own analysis: Amplification from reference gene primers served as the basis for estimated nucleated cell counts. This table comes from immunoSEQ multiplex PCR, and its TCRdb copy is limited to in-frame clones, with some not included. That table is the source of V, J and clone size, and D and trimming were worked out from the DNA. The sample includes around 250,000 clones, 84% seen only once; the top ten take about 9.1%. V shed 2 bases, J shed 6 bases, and the junction held 18 bases outside the gene matches. From germline, CDR1 is SGHVS and CDR2 FNYEAQ. The CDR3 spans 19 residues. Sequenced sample: peripheral blood. V gene TRBV7-6 combines with J gene TRBJ2-7; 11 nucleotides agree with TRBD2. The clonotype originates from a human donor in a cohort sampled during active COVID-19. The CDR3 DNA reads TGTGCCAGCAGCTTAAAGGTTGTGGCTAGCGGGGGGCCACTAAGCGAGCAGTACTTC. Translated, it gives CASSLKVVASGGPLSEQYF.